Here is one T cell receptor (beta chain) with its context. The entry originates in a study of blood T cell repertoires in COVID-19. At the level of the study: Sites in the United States, Italy and Spain provided acute and convalescent COVID-19 samples. In each case, the material was cDNA or gDNA derived from T cells, B-cell-depleted T cells, or PBMCs.

CDR1 is SQVTM, CDR2 ANQGSEA, per germline. The CDR3 is made up of 13 amino acids. V lost 1 base to trimming and J lost 9 bases, with 13 bases between them. In the original analysis: Estimated nucleated cell counts came from reference gene primer amplification. Assay: immunoSEQ multiplex PCR; the TCRdb copy retains only in-frame clones and omits some. V, J and clone size reflect that table, while D and trimming were determined from the DNA. The sample has about 150,000 clones, around four fifths seen once; the top ten hold under 2.5%. J is TRBJ2-1 and V is TRBV29-1; perhaps TRBD2 as D (5 bases). The sample comprised peripheral blood. The source of this sequence is a man in his 70s with acute or convalescent COVID-19. The CDR3, as DNA: TGCAGCGTTGAAGTATCGGCGGCGGGTGAGCAGTTCTTC. Amino acid sequence: CSVEVSAAGEQFF.